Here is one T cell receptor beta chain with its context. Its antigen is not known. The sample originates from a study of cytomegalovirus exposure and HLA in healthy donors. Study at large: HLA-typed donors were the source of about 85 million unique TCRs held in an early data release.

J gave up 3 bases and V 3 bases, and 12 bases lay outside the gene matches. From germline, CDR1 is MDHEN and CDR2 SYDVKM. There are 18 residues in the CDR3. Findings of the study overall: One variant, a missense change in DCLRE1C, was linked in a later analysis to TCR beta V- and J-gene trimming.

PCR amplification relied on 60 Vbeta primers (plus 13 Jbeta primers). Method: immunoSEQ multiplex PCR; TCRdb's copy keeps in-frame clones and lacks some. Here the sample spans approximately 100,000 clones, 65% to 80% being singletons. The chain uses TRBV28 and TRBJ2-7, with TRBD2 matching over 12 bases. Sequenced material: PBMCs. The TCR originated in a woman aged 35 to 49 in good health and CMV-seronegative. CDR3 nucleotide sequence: TGTGCCAGCAGTTTCTCCAGAACTCCTAGCGGGAGGGTCTACGAGCAGTACTTC. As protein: CASSFSRTPSGRVYEQYF.